This TCR delta chain comes out of a study of γδ T cells in repeated Plasmodium falciparum infection. Germline V lookup: CDR1 GEAIGNYY, CDR2 EKD. The ends lost 1 base at V and 0 bases at J; junction bases unmatched: 15. The CDR3 runs to 19 residues. Bulk repertoires came from Vgamma9/Vdelta2+ or Vdelta2-negative gammadelta T cells flow-sorted from PBMC. Broader study findings: Repeated controlled infections reportedly drove waves of new clonotype selection in Vdelta2-negative, mostly Vdelta1+, gammadelta repertoires.

This clone was seen many times. What it binds is unknown. A far larger clone is just one base off, so this is likely a read error. Other DNA sequences in this specimen translate into the identical CDR3. TCRdb ran CATT on the multiplex PCR reads. The table includes 45,000 to 60,000 delta-chain clones, roughly 2% detected once. The chain is built from TRDV2 and TRDJ1; TRDD3 aligns across 8 bases. The J gene, not given by TCRdb, was assigned here from a germline match of the nucleotide sequence. Sequencing was carried out using gamma-delta T cells from blood. This TCR was recovered from a pool of human donors (malaria-infected and uninfected, not separated). The CDR3 spells CACDTLSPTGGRYTDKLIF. DNA of the CDR3: TGTGCCTGTGACACTTTGAGCCCCACTGGGGGGCGGTACACCGATAAACTCATCTTT.